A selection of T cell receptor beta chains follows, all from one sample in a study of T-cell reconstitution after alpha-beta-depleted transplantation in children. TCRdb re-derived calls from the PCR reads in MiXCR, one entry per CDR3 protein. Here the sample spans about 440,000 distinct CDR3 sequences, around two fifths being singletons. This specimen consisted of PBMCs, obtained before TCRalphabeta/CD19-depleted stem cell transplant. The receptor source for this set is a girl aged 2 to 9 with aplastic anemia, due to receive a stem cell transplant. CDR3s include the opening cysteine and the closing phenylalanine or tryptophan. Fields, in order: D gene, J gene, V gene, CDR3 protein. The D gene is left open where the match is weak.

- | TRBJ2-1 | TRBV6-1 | CASSRTRGVINEQFF
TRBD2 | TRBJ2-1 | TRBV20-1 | CSARARLALNEQFF
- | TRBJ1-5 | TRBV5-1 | CASSLGAVNSNQPQHF
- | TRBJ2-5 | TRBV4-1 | CASSIRQFQETQYF
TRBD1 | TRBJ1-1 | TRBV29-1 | CSVDRGPEAFF
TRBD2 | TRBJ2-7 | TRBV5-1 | CASSFGASGTYEQYF
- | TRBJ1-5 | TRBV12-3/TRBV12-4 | CASSPNRNQPQHF
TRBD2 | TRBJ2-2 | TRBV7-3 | CASSPGTTTGELFF
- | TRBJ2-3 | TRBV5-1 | CASNPDTGADTQYF
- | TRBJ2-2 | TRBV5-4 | CASSLVKGVSTGELFF
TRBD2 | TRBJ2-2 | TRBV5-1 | CASSLELAGDTGELFF
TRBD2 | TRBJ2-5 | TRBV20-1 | CSARLPSGGQETQYF
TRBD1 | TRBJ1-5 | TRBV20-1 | CSAPDRARNQPQHF
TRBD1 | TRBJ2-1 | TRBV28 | CASSSHRGFNEQFF
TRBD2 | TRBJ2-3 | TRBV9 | CASSETSFSLTDTQYF
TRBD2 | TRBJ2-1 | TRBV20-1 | CSARARGLAGSSSYNEQFF
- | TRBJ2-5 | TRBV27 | CASSFLGGTGTQYF
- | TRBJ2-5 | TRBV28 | CASSAERDSQTQYF
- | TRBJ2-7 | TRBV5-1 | CASSLSRGSAIQLYEQYF
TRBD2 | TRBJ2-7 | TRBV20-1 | CSARPEIPGLATHEQYF
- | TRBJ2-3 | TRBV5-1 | CASSLTSRDTQYF
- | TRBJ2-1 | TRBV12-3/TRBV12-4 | CASSRGTQEQFF
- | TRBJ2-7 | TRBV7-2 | CASSLEVHSYEQYF
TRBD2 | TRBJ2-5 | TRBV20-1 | CSALSAGGRETQYF
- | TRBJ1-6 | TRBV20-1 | CSARQDSSYNSPLHF
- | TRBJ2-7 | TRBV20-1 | CSARPTLEQYF
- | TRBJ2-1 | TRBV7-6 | CASSSRDNEQFF
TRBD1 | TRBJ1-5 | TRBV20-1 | CSGRQGANQPQHF
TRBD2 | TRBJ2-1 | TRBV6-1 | CASSCKDGLAGVNEQLF
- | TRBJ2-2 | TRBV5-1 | CASSLVSQGGGELFF
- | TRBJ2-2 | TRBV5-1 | CASSSYRDNTGELFF
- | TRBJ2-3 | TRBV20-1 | CSAARVADTQYF
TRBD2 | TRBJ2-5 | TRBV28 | CASRGTSVETQYF
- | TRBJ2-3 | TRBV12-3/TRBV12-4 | CASSLGVGQQYF
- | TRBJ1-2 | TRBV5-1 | CASSLAPGAYGYTF
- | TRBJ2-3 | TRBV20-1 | CSADLDLPRDPYTDTQYF
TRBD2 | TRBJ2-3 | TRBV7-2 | CASSLKAGGPTDTQYF
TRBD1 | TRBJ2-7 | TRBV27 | CASRRGQGLYEQYF
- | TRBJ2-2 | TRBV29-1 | CSGGGSTGELFF
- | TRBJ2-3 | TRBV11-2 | CASTPHNGDTQYF
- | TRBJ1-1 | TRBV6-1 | CASIRTLKEAFF
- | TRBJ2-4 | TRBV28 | CASSFWGRTAKNIQYF